This T cell receptor beta chain was retrieved from a study of shared clonotypes between healthy human individuals. The study, taken as a whole, reports: Non-shared clonotypes were found to have lower generation probabilities than the clonotypes that were shared by all four of the sorted-subset donors. The low donor count limited represented genetic and exposure-history diversity.

Assay runs were performed at deep level. Assay used: immunoSEQ multiplex PCR; TCRdb lists only in-frame clones, some missing. The table has about 2.1 million clones, 93% seen once. V gave up 3 bases and J gave up 6 bases, with 16 bases separating them. The V gene's germline CDR1 is MNHEY and CDR2 SMNVEV (reference sequence). The CDR3 has 15 amino acids. In regard to this clone: Its antigen is not identified.

Naive CD8 cells were CD45RO-negative, positively selected for CCR7, excluding terminally differentiated effector memory CD45RA+ cells. Free of recent acute infections or vaccinations, the donors were healthy HIV-negative adults. What was sequenced was naive CD8+ T cells from PBMCs. The clonotype originates from a man aged 18 to 35 in good health. Some clones in this sample may be carry-over from other donors' samples. This chain links TRBV27 with TRBJ2-3; D unresolved. The CDR3 nucleotides read TGTGCCAGCAGTTTCGAAATGGGCGGCCCGGATACGCAGTATTTT. Residues: CASSFEMGGPDTQYF.